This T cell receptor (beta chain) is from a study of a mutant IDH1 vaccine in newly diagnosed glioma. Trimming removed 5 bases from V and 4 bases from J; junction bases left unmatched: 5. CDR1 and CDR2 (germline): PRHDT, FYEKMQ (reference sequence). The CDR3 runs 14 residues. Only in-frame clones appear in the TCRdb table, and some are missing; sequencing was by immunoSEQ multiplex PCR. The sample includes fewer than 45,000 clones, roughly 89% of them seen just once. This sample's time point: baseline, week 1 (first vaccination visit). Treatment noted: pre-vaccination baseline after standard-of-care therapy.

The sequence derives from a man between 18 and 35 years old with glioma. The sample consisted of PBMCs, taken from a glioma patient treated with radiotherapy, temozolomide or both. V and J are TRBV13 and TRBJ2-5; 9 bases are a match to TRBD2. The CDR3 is CASSRGRGLETQYF. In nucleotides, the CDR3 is TGTGCCAGCAGCCGCGGGAGGGGGTTAGAGACCCAGTACTTC.